The table lists the clone carrying this T cell receptor (beta chain) with a few counts. Its antigen is as yet unknown. Germline values: CDR1 SGHDT, CDR2 YYEEEE. The CDR3 runs 15 residues. Between the trimmed V and J ends, which lost 4 bases and 6 bases, there was a span of 19 bases. This sample was included in a study of CD8 T cells in ankylosing spondylitis. Findings of the study overall: Some of the motif variants had earlier been found in reactive arthritis patients' fluid and blood. Disease-linked clones displayed a CD8+ phenotype and appeared relatively rarely in peripheral blood. The study looked at matched synovial fluid samples from ankylosing spondylitis patients. Disease-linked clones were reported to be significantly enriched there. Ankylosing spondylitis blood seemed to carry a telltale TCR beta motif made of roughly eight highly homologous variants.

By quantitative 5'-RACE with molecular barcodes, the TCR beta libraries were made. TCRdb fed the 5' RACE reads into MiXCR, producing one record per CDR3 protein. The sample has roughly 700,000 distinct CDR3 sequences, over 15% seen once. The source material was blood, either unsorted or a sorted T cell fraction (not recorded which). The chain recombines TRBV5-6 with TRBJ1-2, with D hard to call. This TCR was sampled from a male donor with ankylosing spondylitis. The CDR3 DNA is TGTGCCAGCAGCCCGGGGAGAATTCCGTCGGATGGCTACACCTTC. Protein: CASSPGRIPSDGYTF.